These 28 T cell receptor beta chains came from one sample sequenced in a study of OX40 agonist ivuxolimab in advanced cancers. Assay used: immunoSEQ multiplex PCR; TCRdb lists only in-frame clones, some missing. The table records tens of thousands of clones, around 80% of them present only once. The sequencing here drew on CD4+ or CD8+ T cells sorted from blood, taken in a trial of the OX40 agonist ivuxolimab. The receptors shown here come from an adult with an advanced solid tumor such as melanoma, head and neck, liver or kidney cancer.

This clone appeared once. The chain combines TRBV19 with TRBJ2-6; D is unclear. CDR3 length: 14 amino acids. Trimming removed 6 bases from V and 0 bases from J, with 6 bases in between. Germline V gene data show CDR1 as LNHDA and CDR2 as SQIVND (reference sequence). This CDR3 is CASRINSGANVLTF. The CDR3 DNA reads TGTGCCAGTAGGATAAACTCTGGGGCCAACGTCCTGACTTTC. The variable domain in full, with the rest retrieved from reference TRBV19 and TRBJ2-6, is DGGITQSPKYLFRKEGQNVTLSCEQNLNHDAMYWYRQDPGQGLRLIYYSQIVNDFQKGDIAEGYSVSREKKESFPLTVTSAQKNPTAFYLCASRINSGANVLTFGAGSRLTVL.

The chain carries TRBV29-1 and TRBJ2-7; D is unresolved. CDR3 length equals 10 residues. Germline CDR1 and CDR2: SQVTM and ANQGSEA. Trimming cost V 4 bases and J 3 bases, with 4 bases left between them. CDR3 amino acids: CSVVSYEQYF. CDR3 bases: TGCAGCGTTGTGAGCTACGAGCAGTACTTC.

The chain is built from TRBV5-4 and TRBJ1-1, with D unclear. The CDR3 extends over 14 amino acids. V was cut by 0 bases and J by 3 bases, with 9 bases left in between. From germline, CDR1 is SGHNT and CDR2 YYREEE (reference sequence). The CDR3 sequence: CASSLAFWDTEAFF. The CDR3 nucleotides are TGTGCCAGCAGCTTGGCCTTCTGGGACACTGAAGCTTTCTTT.

The chain is built from TRBV6-6 and TRBJ2-5, with 8 nucleotides matching TRBD2. TRBJ2-7 matches the DNA end more closely, so the J call is doubtful. Germline V gene lookup returns CDR1 MNHNY and CDR2 SVGAGI (reference sequence). The CDR3 is made up of 15 amino acids. CDR3 DNA: TGTGCCAGCAGTTACGCGGGAGGAGGTTCCTACGAGCAGTACTTC. Its translation is CASSYAGGGSYEQYF.

This clone was seen a handful of times. The chain carries TRBV4-1 and TRBJ2-7; 7 positions match TRBD2. V lost 0 bases and J lost 3; bases outside the gene matches: 8. Germline-derived CDR1 and CDR2 are MGHRA and YSYEKL. The CDR3 has 16 amino acids. This chain's CDR3 is CASSQERSGDGYEQYF. CDR3 nucleotide sequence: TGCGCCAGCAGCCAAGAAAGGAGCGGGGACGGCTACGAGCAGTACTTC.

The chain couples TRBV18 to TRBJ2-1; perhaps D is TRBD1 or TRBD2 (5 bases each). Trimming took 2 bases from V and 6 from J, leaving 14 bases between them. This CDR3 has 15 amino acids. Germline CDR1 KGHSH, CDR2 LQKENI. The CDR3 here is CASSPDGTRGNEQFF. Written as DNA, the CDR3 is TGTGCCAGCTCACCAGACGGGACCCGGGGCAATGAGCAGTTCTTC.

V gene TRBV19 combines with J gene TRBJ1-2, with D hard to call. The CDR3 sequence is 15 residues long. CDR1 is LNHDA, CDR2 SQIVND, per germline (reference sequence). The V gene lost 3 bases and the J gene lost 3 bases, with 14 bases spanning the gap. The CDR3 region is CASSINIAFHYGYTF. The CDR3 DNA is TGTGCCAGTAGTATCAACATAGCCTTTCACTATGGCTACACCTTC.

The V call is TRBV2, the J call TRBJ2-7; 8 positions agree with TRBD2. This CDR3 contains 15 residues. The germline V gene has CDR1 SNHLY and CDR2 FYNNEI. The V gene end was trimmed by 6 bases and the J gene end by 4 bases; junction bases not matched to a gene: 11. The CDR3 nucleotides read TGTGCCAGCAGCGGATCGGGAGGGCCACGGTACGAGCAGTACTTC. Encoded protein: CASSGSGGPRYEQYF. Variable domain in full (rest from reference TRBV2 and TRBJ2-7): EPEVTQTPSHQVTQMGQEVILRCVPISNHLYFYWYRQILGQKVEFLVSFYNNEISEKSEIFDDQFSVERPDGSNFTLKIRSTKLEDSAMYFCASSGSGGPRYEQYFGPGTRLTVT.

The chain uses TRBV7-2 and TRBJ2-3, with 9 bases aligning to TRBD2. The CDR3 is 19 amino acids. Trimming removed 0 bases from V and 1 base from J; junction bases left unmatched: 11. Germline loops: CDR1 SGHTA, CDR2 FQGNSA. CDR3 loop: CASSLARSHSGSRTDTQYF. DNA for the CDR3: TGTGCCAGCAGCTTAGCGAGGAGTCATAGCGGGAGCCGCACAGATACGCAGTATTTT.

This clone was seen only once. The rearrangement links TRBV19 to TRBJ2-7, with D maybe TRBD1 (5 bases). The CDR3 is 14 residues long. Looked up from germline, CDR1 is LNHDA and CDR2 is SQIVND (reference sequence). Trimming removed 0 bases at V and 4 bases at J, with 10 bases between. As DNA, the CDR3 is TGTGCCAGTAGTATAGAAGCAGGGCGGTACGAGCAGTACTTC. Translated: CASSIEAGRYEQYF.

This rearrangement joins TRBV29-1 to TRBJ1-4; D not resolved. Between the trimmed V and J ends, which lost 2 bases and 5 bases, there was a span of 3 bases. Germline CDR1 is SQVTM and CDR2 is ANQGSEA. The CDR3 has 11 residues. CDR3 in amino acids: CSVESNEKLFF. Written as DNA, the CDR3 is TGCAGCGTTGAATCGAATGAAAAACTGTTTTTT.

This clone was recorded once. V usage is TRBV4-1 and J usage is TRBJ1-4; 11 bases map to TRBD1. Losses at the gene ends were 2 bases for V and 2 bases for J; bases not matched to a gene: 10. From germline, CDR1 is MGHRA and CDR2 YSYEKL. The CDR3 spans 19 residues. The CDR3 sequence is CASSQLRVGTGGTNEKLFF. As DNA, the CDR3 is TGCGCCAGCAGCCAATTGAGGGTTGGGACAGGGGGTACTAATGAAAAACTGTTTTTT.

The chain carries TRBV18 and TRBJ2-7, with no clear D. The CDR3 is 13 amino acids. V lost 10 bases and J 2 bases, leaving 15 bases between the germline ends. CDR1 and CDR2 from the germline V gene are KGHSH and LQKENI. The CDR3 reads CATRLSAAYEQYF. CDR3 coding DNA: TGTGCCACACGTCTATCCGCCGCCTACGAGCAGTACTTC.

The chain combines TRBV28 with TRBJ1-2; D gene unclear. Germline loops: CDR1 MDHEN, CDR2 SYDVKM. The CDR3 covers 14 residues. V shed 1 base and J shed 0 bases, with 6 bases lying between them. The CDR3 here is CASSLYSTNYGYTF. The CDR3 DNA reads TGTGCCAGCAGTTTATACAGCACTAACTATGGCTACACCTTC.

The chain combines TRBV18 with TRBJ2-7, with D possibly TRBD1 on 6 matching bases. The CDR3 is 16 amino acids. Trimming left V 0 bases short and J 3 bases short, with 15 bases between. The V gene's germline CDR1 is KGHSH and CDR2 LQKENI. The CDR3 bases are TGTGCCAGCTCACCACCGGCTCAGGGGACATACTACGAGCAGTACTTC. Its translation: CASSPPAQGTYYEQYF.

The rearrangement joins TRBV9 to TRBJ1-1; possibly TRBD1 for D (5 bases). V shed 0 bases and J shed 3 bases, with 15 bases lying between them. CDR3 size: 16 residues. Looked up from germline, CDR1 is SGDLS and CDR2 is YYNGEE. Written as DNA, the CDR3 is TGTGCCAGCAGCGTAGCGTCTGGGGGGATGTACACTGAAGCTTTCTTT. This translates into CASSVASGGMYTEAFF.

The gene calls are TRBV5-4 and TRBJ1-2; perhaps TRBD1 as D (6 bases). The CDR3 is 17 amino acids. V was shortened by 0 bases and J by 3 bases, with 18 bases between the two germline ends. Germline CDR1 and CDR2: SGHNT and YYREEE (reference sequence). CDR3 residues: CASSLVGGGFGHYGYTF. CDR3 DNA: TGTGCCAGCAGCTTGGTTGGGGGGGGCTTTGGTCACTATGGCTACACCTTC.

The rearrangement links TRBV18 to TRBJ2-1, with a tentative D call TRBD1 (5 bases). CDR1 KGHSH and CDR2 LQKENI come from the germline V gene. The CDR3 consists of 14 residues. V lost 2 bases to trimming and J lost 6 bases, with 11 bases between them. CDR3: CASSPGASSNEQFF. DNA of the CDR3: TGTGCCAGCTCACCAGGGGCAAGTTCCAATGAGCAGTTCTTC.

This clone was seen just once. This chain links TRBV6-5 with TRBJ1-2; possible D gene TRBD1, 6 bases. CDR1 MNHEY and CDR2 SVGAGI come from the germline V gene. Trimming pared 2 bases from V and 8 bases from J, leaving 12 bases between. The CDR3 runs to 13 residues. The CDR3 protein is CASSYLGGGGYTF. DNA of the CDR3: TGTGCCAGCAGTTACCTAGGAGGGGGAGGCTACACCTTC.

DNA for the CDR3: TGTGCCAGCAGCTCGTTTTTCAGCACAGATACGCAGTATTTT. Translation: CASSSFFSTDTQYF. This chain links TRBV7-9 with TRBJ2-3; D ambiguous. The germline V and J ends were trimmed by 4 bases and 0 bases, with 8 bases remaining between them. In germline, CDR1 is SEHNR, CDR2 FQNEAQ (reference sequence). The CDR3 loop spans 14 amino acids.

The CDR3: CASSVGLAGSDTQYF. For the CDR3, the DNA is TGTGCCAGTAGTGTGGGACTAGCGGGTTCAGATACGCAGTATTTT. The chain carries TRBV19 and TRBJ2-3; 12 nucleotides line up with TRBD2. Germline V lookup: CDR1 LNHDA, CDR2 SQIVND (reference sequence). J was trimmed by 4 bases and V by 5 bases; bases with no gene match: 4. This CDR3 comprises 15 residues.

This clone qualifies as medium-sized (0.01 to 0.1%). The V and J genes are TRBV9 and TRBJ1-1; 7 nucleotides agree with TRBD1. In germline, CDR1 is SGDLS, CDR2 YYNGEE. Losses at the gene ends were 1 base for V and 5 bases for J; bases not matched to a gene: 2. This CDR3 is 13 amino acids long. The CDR3 spells CASSVYRGTEAFF. The CDR3 nucleotides are TGTGCCAGCAGCGTATACAGGGGAACTGAAGCTTTCTTT.

This sequence joins TRBV30 and TRBJ2-6, with D uncertain. Germline loops: CDR1 GTSNPN, CDR2 SVGIG (reference sequence). The CDR3 covers 14 residues. Deletions cut 5 bases from V and 0 bases from J, with 8 bases between. CDR3: CAWGKTSGANVLTF. The DNA of the CDR3 is TGTGCCTGGGGGAAGACCTCTGGGGCCAACGTCCTGACTTTC.

The chain has TRBV5-6 and TRBJ2-7, with a weak D call TRBD2 (5 bases). CDR3 length: 12 residues. Germline CDR1 reads SGHDT; CDR2 reads YYEEEE. V was cut by 4 bases and J by 5 bases, with 10 bases left in between. The CDR3 here is CASSVTGNEQYF. CDR3 DNA: TGTGCCAGCAGCGTGACGGGGAACGAGCAGTACTTC.

This clone was seen more than once but under ten times. The chain employs TRBV9 and TRBJ1-6; D might be TRBD1 (5 bases). The germline CDR1 and CDR2 sequences are SGDLS and YYNGEE. The CDR3 is 14 amino acids. With 2 bases removed from V and 13 bases from J, the gap between germline ends came to 16 bases. The CDR3 sequence: CASSVSDRRHPLHF. DNA of the CDR3: TGTGCCAGCAGCGTTAGTGACAGAAGACACCCCCTCCACTTT.

The chain is built from TRBV5-1 and TRBJ1-3; TRBD1 matches at 9 bases. Germline V gene lookup returns CDR1 SGHRS and CDR2 YFSETQ. With V trimmed by 4 bases and J by 4 bases, 3 bases remained unmatched. The CDR3 covers 14 residues. The CDR3 protein is CASSVGQGGNTIYF. The CDR3 DNA reads as TGCGCCAGCAGCGTGGGACAGGGAGGAAACACCATATATTTT.

This clone was counted only a few times. This chain's CDR3 is CASSLPGGGYGYTF. DNA for the CDR3: TGTGCCAGCAGCTTGCCGGGTGGCGGGTATGGCTACACCTTC. This sequence joins TRBV5-6 and TRBJ1-2; the D is unclear. CDR1 SGHDT and CDR2 YYEEEE come from the germline V gene. Trimming took off 1 base at V and 5 bases at J, with 12 bases between the two ends. This CDR3 has 14 residues.

Only a few counts were recorded for this clone. The CDR3 DNA reads as TGTGCCAGCAGTCTCCTCTACGAGCAGTACTTC. Its translation: CASSLLYEQYF. This chain connects TRBV27 to TRBJ2-7; D unclear. V lost 5 bases and J 3 bases, leaving 5 bases between the germline ends. Germline assignment: CDR1 MNHEY and CDR2 SMNVEV (reference sequence). The CDR3 runs to 11 residues.